The rows below give T cell receptor beta chains drawn from one sample of a study of OX40 agonist ivuxolimab in advanced cancers. The method was immunoSEQ multiplex PCR; TCRdb's version includes in-frame clones alone and lacks a portion of them. The profile covers 65,000 to 80,000 clones, with more than 70% appearing a single time and around 2.1% taken by the ten largest. Sequencing was performed on CD4+ or CD8+ T cells sorted from blood, taken in a trial of the OX40 agonist ivuxolimab. These receptors were taken from an adult with an advanced solid tumor such as melanoma, head and neck, liver or kidney cancer. Both conserved end residues are part of each CDR3. The order of the fields is CDR3 protein, CDR3 DNA, D gene, clone size, J gene, V gene. D genes are given only for firm matches. Size is omitted from some rows. Given values are once, few, many or a class for expanded clones.

CSVAGTGYSYEQYF,TGCAGCGTGGCCGGGACAGGGTACTCCTACGAGCAGTACTTC,TRBD1,NA,TRBJ2-7,TRBV29-1
CASMFVRGEQYF,TGTGCCAGCATGTTCGTGAGGGGTGAGCAGTACTTC,NA,few,TRBJ2-7,TRBV2
CSGATNEKLFF,TGCAGCGGAGCAACTAATGAAAAACTGTTTTTT,NA,NA,TRBJ1-4,TRBV29-1
CASSPRAGPHGYTF,TGTGCCAGCAGTCCGCGGGCAGGACCGCATGGCTACACCTTC,NA,NA,TRBJ1-2,TRBV27
CASGSQGARTEAFF,TGTGCTAGTGGGAGTCAGGGGGCGCGCACTGAAGCTTTCTTT,TRBD1,NA,TRBJ1-1,TRBV12-5
CASKLAGGGATGELFF,TGTGCCAGCAAACTAGCGGGAGGTGGGGCGACCGGGGAGCTGTTTTTT,TRBD2,many,TRBJ2-2,TRBV7-9
CASSLRSLPGGAGTEAFF,TGTGCCAGCAGCTTAAGGTCCCTGCCAGGGGGCGCGGGCACTGAAGCTTTCTTT,TRBD1,NA,TRBJ1-1,TRBV7-2
CASSVRTSGNTIYF,TGTGCCAGCAGCGTTCGAACCTCTGGAAACACCATATATTTT,NA,NA,TRBJ1-3,TRBV9
CASSRDLGNTIYF,TGTGCCAGCAGCCGGGACCTTGGAAACACCATATATTTT,NA,NA,TRBJ1-3,TRBV7-2
CAWSVRRGLARSSYNEQFF,TGTGCCTGGAGTGTACGTAGGGGACTAGCGCGAAGCTCCTACAATGAGCAGTTCTTC,TRBD2,NA,TRBJ2-1,TRBV30
CASSSRGTSGVSSYNEQFF,TGTGCCAGCAGCTCACGCGGGACTAGCGGGGTAAGCTCCTACAATGAGCAGTTCTTC,TRBD2,NA,TRBJ2-1,TRBV7-9
CASSATGSNQPQHF,TGTGCCAGCTCCGCTACAGGAAGCAATCAGCCCCAGCATTTT,NA,NA,TRBJ1-5,TRBV18
CASSGGQTNQPQHF,TGTGCCAGCAGTGGGGGCCAGACCAATCAGCCCCAGCATTTT,NA,NA,TRBJ1-5,TRBV2
CASSITGLAQNEQYF,TGTGCCAGCAGTATCACCGGACTAGCGCAAAACGAGCAGTACTTC,TRBD2,NA,TRBJ2-7,TRBV28
CASSQEFGRVLGETQYF,TGTGCCAGCAGCCAAGAGTTTGGGAGGGTCCTAGGAGAGACCCAGTACTTC,TRBD2,NA,TRBJ2-5,TRBV14
CASSSPTGGAYGYTF,TGTGCCAGCAGTTCGCCGACAGGGGGCGCTTATGGCTACACCTTC,TRBD1,NA,TRBJ1-2,TRBV28
CASSLESGQETQYF,TGTGCCAGCAGCTTAGAGTCAGGCCAAGAGACCCAGTACTTC,NA,NA,TRBJ2-5,TRBV7-2
CASSQIHRSYEQYF,TGTGCCAGCAGCCAAATCCACCGCTCCTACGAGCAGTACTTC,NA,NA,TRBJ2-7,TRBV14
CAWRPQGYEGTEAFF,TGTGCCTGGAGACCACAGGGTTATGAAGGCACTGAAGCTTTCTTT,NA,NA,TRBJ1-1,TRBV30
CASSLNEGGYTF,TGTGCCAGCAGCCTTAATGAGGGTGGCTACACCTTC,NA,NA,TRBJ1-2,TRBV7-9
CARSDGGDEKLFF,TGTGCCAGATCGGACGGCGGAGATGAAAAACTGTTTTTT,NA,NA,TRBJ1-4,TRBV21-1
CASSAHGVQKNTGELFF,TGTGCCAGCAGCGCACACGGGGTCCAAAAGAACACCGGGGAGCTGTTTTTT,NA,NA,TRBJ2-2,TRBV28
CASSLRPNEQFF,TGTGCCAGCAGTTTACGCCCCAATGAGCAGTTCTTC,NA,NA,TRBJ2-1,TRBV28
CASIPREFPYEQYF,TGTGCCAGCATTCCGAGGGAGTTTCCCTACGAGCAGTACTTC,NA,once,TRBJ2-7,TRBV28
CASSSGRGSSNQPQHF,TGTGCCAGCAGCTCCGGGAGGGGCTCGAGCAATCAGCCCCAGCATTTT,NA,NA,TRBJ1-5,TRBV7-9
CASSHDGQLYGYTF,TGTGCCAGCAGCCATGACGGACAGCTCTATGGCTACACCTTC,NA,NA,TRBJ1-2,TRBV5-5
CASSRAGQGVSTDTQYF,TGCGCCAGCAGCCGGGCGGGACAGGGCGTTAGTACAGATACGCAGTATTTT,TRBD1,NA,TRBJ2-3,TRBV4-3
CASSEVGDTQYF,TGTGCCAGCAGTGAAGTGGGGGATACGCAGTATTTT,NA,NA,TRBJ2-3,TRBV6-1
CASSNRQGSYNEQFF,TGTGCCAGCAGCAACCGACAGGGGAGCTACAATGAGCAGTTCTTC,TRBD1,NA,TRBJ2-1,TRBV7-8
CASSLAGQIYNEQFF,TGTGCCAGCAGCTTAGCTGGACAAATTTACAATGAGCAGTTCTTC,NA,NA,TRBJ2-1,TRBV11-1
CASSQENTISGNTIYF,TGTGCCAGCAGCCAAGAAAATACCATCTCTGGAAACACCATATATTTT,NA,NA,TRBJ1-3,TRBV4-2
CASSPSGEGSNQPQHF,TGTGCCAGCAGTCCCTCGGGGGAAGGAAGCAATCAGCCCCAGCATTTT,NA,NA,TRBJ1-5,TRBV28
CASRGDGLSEAFF,TGTGCCAGCAGGGGGGACGGCCTGTCCGAAGCTTTCTTT,TRBD1,NA,TRBJ1-1,TRBV19
CASSPGSSISPLHF,TGTGCCAGCAGCCCCGGGAGCTCGATTTCACCCCTCCACTTT,NA,NA,TRBJ1-6,TRBV5-6
CASSLPRDRGWVTEAFF,TGTGCCAGCTCTCTCCCTCGCGACAGGGGGTGGGTCACTGAAGCTTTCTTT,TRBD1,NA,TRBJ1-1,TRBV18
CASSLTGGADYGYTF,TGTGCCAGCAGCCTGACAGGGGGCGCGGACTATGGCTACACCTTC,TRBD1,NA,TRBJ1-2,TRBV14
CASSHTPAGTSGREQFF,TGTGCCAGCAGCCATACTCCGGCCGGGACTAGCGGGAGAGAGCAGTTCTTC,TRBD2,NA,TRBJ2-1,TRBV4-2
CASSVAPTDFYEQYF,TGTGCCAGCAGCGTAGCCCCGACGGACTTCTACGAGCAGTACTTC,NA,NA,TRBJ2-7,TRBV9
CASSFSRDNEQFF,TGTGCCAGCAGCTTCTCCAGAGACAATGAGCAGTTCTTC,NA,NA,TRBJ2-1,TRBV7-2
CATSREPPGQQEKLFF,TGTGCCACCAGCAGAGAGCCACCGGGACAGCAGGAAAAACTGTTTTTT,TRBD1,NA,TRBJ1-4,TRBV15
CASSLLGTEAFF,TGTGCCAGCAGTTTACTGGGCACTGAAGCTTTCTTT,NA,medium-sized,TRBJ1-1,TRBV28
CASRRYLDEQFF,TGTGCCAGCAGACGGTACCTCGATGAGCAGTTCTTC,NA,NA,TRBJ2-1,TRBV2
CASKRQTNEKLFF,TGTGCCAGCAAGCGACAGACTAATGAAAAACTGTTTTTT,NA,few,TRBJ1-4,TRBV6-1
CASSGDYEQYF,TGTGCCAGCAGTGGGGACTACGAGCAGTACTTC,NA,NA,TRBJ2-7,TRBV6-1
CASSTRRSSSTDTQYF,TGTGCCAGCAGTACTCGGAGGAGCTCTAGCACAGATACGCAGTATTTT,NA,NA,TRBJ2-3,TRBV28
CASSFPGDTQYF,TGTGCCAGCAGCTTTCCGGGAGATACGCAGTATTTT,NA,NA,TRBJ2-3,TRBV7-3
CASSQQGNTEAFF,TGTGCCAGCAGCCAACAGGGGAATACTGAAGCTTTCTTT,TRBD1,NA,TRBJ1-1,TRBV7-2
CASSPRGEGTEAFF,TGTGCCAGCAGCCCCCGCGGCGAAGGCACTGAAGCTTTCTTT,NA,NA,TRBJ1-1,TRBV7-6
CASSLTFREGGSNEQFF,TGTGCCAGCAGTTTAACTTTCCGGGAGGGGGGATCGAATGAGCAGTTCTTC,TRBD2,NA,TRBJ2-1,TRBV28